The entry below gives a single T cell receptor beta chain sequence along with its context. This specimen comes from a study of blood T cell repertoires in COVID-19. Study as a whole: The study drew acute and convalescent COVID-19 samples from the United States, Italy and Spain. T cells, B-cell-depleted T cells, or PBMCs supplied cDNA or gDNA.

This CDR3 contains 15 residues. Germline V gives CDR1 SGHDN, CDR2 FVKESK. The V end was cut by 1 base, the J end by 1 base, with 8 bases between. In the authors' workflow: Amplification from reference gene primers served as the basis for estimated nucleated cell counts. Clones were read by immunoSEQ multiplex PCR, and TCRdb kept only the in-frame ones, dropping some. The V and J calls and the clone size are those of that table, but D and trimming were determined from the DNA. The table shows some 83,000 clones, with roughly 86% occurring only once. The receptor was derived from a man at least 80 years old with active or convalescent COVID-19. The chain employs TRBV14 and TRBJ2-4; D is undetermined. The material sequenced was peripheral blood. This CDR3 is CASSQVGLAKNIQYF. Written as DNA, the CDR3 is TGTGCCAGCAGCCAAGTCGGGTTGGCCAAAAACATTCAGTACTTC. The full variable domain, rest sourced from reference TRBV14 and TRBJ2-4, is EAGVTQFPSHSVIEKGQTVTLRCDPISGHDNLYWYRRVMGKEIKFLLHFVKESKQDESGMPNNRFLAERTGGTYSTLKVQPAELEDSGVYFCASSQVGLAKNIQYFGAGTRLSVL.